Each of the 27 T cell receptor beta chains below was sequenced from the same sample in a study of blood T cell repertoires in COVID-19. Profiling relied on immunoSEQ multiplex PCR, and the TCRdb table lists in-frame clones only, not all of them. Among 350,000 to 450,000 clones listed, around 87% were seen once. Sequenced input: peripheral blood. Receptors originate from a woman aged 55-69 years with COVID-19, enrolled during active disease.

This rearrangement joins TRBV28 to TRBJ2-7; D is perhaps TRBD1 (5 bases). Germline V gives CDR1 MDHEN, CDR2 SYDVKM. The CDR3 loop spans 14 amino acids. The V gene lost 3 bases and the J gene lost 2 bases, with 11 bases spanning the gap. This CDR3 reads CASSLSLTAYEQYF. CDR3 DNA sequence: TGTGCCAGCAGTTTGTCATTGACAGCCTACGAGCAGTACTTC.

With respect to this clone: Other DNA sequences from this sample encode an identical CDR3 as well. This sequence joins TRBV6-5 and TRBJ1-1; tentatively, D is TRBD1 (5 bases). The V end was cut by 3 bases, the J end by 2 bases, with 7 bases between. Per germline, CDR1 MNHEY and CDR2 SVGAGI. This CDR3 is built from 13 residues. CDR3 region: CASSYDRNTEAFF. The DNA of the CDR3 is TGTGCCAGCAGTTATGACAGAAACACTGAAGCTTTCTTT.

The chain's CDR3 is CASSLLTGASYEQYF. The CDR3 DNA reads as TGTGCCAGCAGCTTACTAACAGGGGCTTCCTACGAGCAGTACTTC. The chain has TRBV7-3 and TRBJ2-7; TRBD1 matches at 7 bases. After removal of 2 bases from V and 1 base from J, the junction contained 5 bases not matched to a gene. This CDR3 region has 15 residues. Looked up from germline, CDR1 is SGHTA and CDR2 is FQGTGA. Full variable domain (missing parts from reference TRBV7-3 and TRBJ2-7): GAGVSQTPSNKVTEKGKYVELRCDPISGHTALYWYRQSLGQGPEFLIYFQGTGAADDSGLPNDRFFAVRPEGSVSTLKIQRTERGDSAVYLCASSLLTGASYEQYFGPGTRLTVT.

The CDR3 nucleotides are TGTGCCAGCAGCCTCGGGACAGGACTCGATAACTATGGCTACACCTTC. It codes for CASSLGTGLDNYGYTF. The rearrangement joins TRBV7-9 to TRBJ1-2; 8 positions agree with TRBD1. The germline V gene encodes CDR1 SEHNR and CDR2 FQNEAQ (reference sequence). This CDR3 is 16 amino acids long. J gave up 1 base and V 5 bases, and 9 bases lay outside the gene matches.

This CDR3 is CASSPQVLAKNIQYF. CDR3 DNA: TGTGCCAGTAGCCCTCAGGTACTAGCCAAAAACATTCAGTACTTC. The V call is TRBV19, the J call TRBJ2-4; the D is unclear. Looked up from germline, CDR1 is LNHDA and CDR2 is SQIVND (reference sequence). The CDR3 extends over 15 amino acids. The V and J ends lost 6 bases and 0 bases respectively, with 12 bases between them. Based on the CDR3 plus reference TRBV19 and TRBJ2-4, the full variable domain is DGGITQSPKYLFRKEGQNVTLSCEQNLNHDAMYWYRQDPGQGLRLIYYSQIVNDFQKGDIAEGYSVSREKKESFPLTVTSAQKNPTAFYLCASSPQVLAKNIQYFGAGTRLSVL.

This clone was seen more than once but under ten times. Other DNA sequences in this specimen translate into the identical CDR3. The gene calls are TRBV6-5 and TRBJ1-4, with D perhaps TRBD1 (5 bases). Trimming left V 10 bases short and J 4 bases short, with 13 bases between. The CDR3 consists of 13 residues. Germline CDR1 reads MNHEY; CDR2 reads SVGAGI. CDR3 bases: TGTGCCACCAGAAGGACAATTAATGAAAAACTGTTTTTT. Amino acid sequence: CATRRTINEKLFF.

The V and J genes are TRBV5-3 and TRBJ1-5, with D uncertain. TRBV5-3 is identified as an open reading frame with a role that is uncertain. V dropped 7 bases and J dropped 1 base, with 9 bases sitting between them. The CDR3 runs to 13 residues. The chain's CDR3 is CARWASSNQPQHF. In nucleotides, the CDR3 is TGTGCCAGATGGGCCAGCAGCAATCAGCCCCAGCATTTT.

This clone was found once. V and J are TRBV30 and TRBJ1-3; TRBD1 matches 9 bases. This CDR3 comprises 13 residues. Germline V CDR1 and CDR2: GTSNPN, SVGIG (reference sequence). The chain's CDR3 is CAGDRAGGNTIYF. The DNA for the CDR3 is TGTGCTGGGGACAGGGCCGGAGGAAACACCATATATTTT. Using reference TRBV30 and TRBJ1-3 for the parts outside the CDR3, the full variable domain is SQTIHQWPATLVQPVGSPLSLECTVEGTSNPNLYWYRQAAGRGLQLLFYSVGIGQISSEVPQNLSASRPQDRQFILSSKKLLLSDSGFYLCAGDRAGGNTIYFGEGSWLTVV.

This clone was detected a few times. The chain carries TRBV6-5 and TRBJ1-1, with a tentative D call TRBD1 (6 bases). The CDR3 totals 15 residues. V was clipped by 6 bases and J by 5 bases, with 19 bases between them. In germline, CDR1 is MNHEY, CDR2 SVGAGI. The CDR3 DNA is TGTGCCAGCAGCCGGGGCCAGGGGAGTAATACTGAAGCTTTCTTT. It specifies CASSRGQGSNTEAFF.

This clone has a single count. The chain carries TRBV9 and TRBJ2-7; TRBD1 agrees at 7 bases. The V and J ends lost 3 bases and 5 bases, in that order; junction bases with no gene match: 5. There are 13 residues in the CDR3. Looked up from germline, CDR1 is SGDLS and CDR2 is YYNGEE. The DNA for the CDR3 is TGTGCCAGCAGCGAGGGGGCTGGGAACGAGCAGTACTTC. Translating gives CASSEGAGNEQYF.

J is TRBJ2-2 and V is TRBV7-3, with 8 bases matching TRBD1. Looked up from germline, CDR1 is SGHTA and CDR2 is FQGTGA. With 1 base clipped from V and 8 bases from J, the junction kept 9 bases outside the gene matches. The CDR3 runs to 16 residues. The CDR3 protein is CASSLKGTGPEGELFF. DNA of the CDR3: TGTGCCAGCAGCTTAAAGGGGACAGGCCCGGAGGGGGAGCTGTTTTTT.

The CDR3 loop is CASSRHGEEELFF. DNA for the CDR3: TGCGCCAGCAGCCGTCATGGGGAGGAAGAACTGTTTTTT. The chain recombines TRBV4-1 with TRBJ1-4; no firm D call. V was pared by 4 bases and J by 12 bases, with 15 bases between. The germline V gene has CDR1 MGHRA and CDR2 YSYEKL. This CDR3 contains 13 residues.

The table lists this clone with a count of one. This sequence joins TRBV19 and TRBJ2-3; 9 positions agree with TRBD2. CDR1 and CDR2 (germline): LNHDA, SQIVND (reference sequence). The V segment lost 4 bases and the J segment 4 bases; nucleotides outside the gene matches: 6. There are 15 residues in the CDR3. The CDR3 coding sequence is TGTGCCAGTAGTAGACGCGGGGGGGCCTCAGATACGCAGTATTTT. This translates into CASSRRGGASDTQYF.

The gene calls are TRBV12-3 or TRBV12-4 and TRBJ2-3, with D unclear. CDR3 length: 11 residues. The V end was cut by 7 bases, the J end by 2 bases, with 4 bases between. Here the CDR3 DNA reads TGTGCCAGCACCAACACAGATACGCAGTATTTT. The encoded protein is CASTNTDTQYF.

The chain is built from TRBV19 and TRBJ2-7; D gene unclear. The germline V gene has CDR1 LNHDA and CDR2 SQIVND (reference sequence). Trimming left V 3 bases short and J 7 bases short, with 13 bases between. The CDR3 contains 13 residues. The CDR3 is CASSIEHAKEQYF. Written as DNA, the CDR3 is TGTGCCAGTAGTATTGAGCATGCTAAAGAGCAGTACTTC.

The CDR3 nucleotides read TGTGCCACCGCGACAGGGGGAGGAACTGAAGCTTTCTTT. It translates to CATATGGGTEAFF. The V gene is TRBV10-3, the J gene TRBJ1-1; 9 bases line up with TRBD1. Germline V gene data show CDR1 as ENHRY and CDR2 as SYGVKD. The trim removed 10 bases at V and 5 bases at J, leaving 8 bases unmatched. The CDR3 extends over 13 amino acids.

This chain connects TRBV9 to TRBJ1-2, with D unclear. There are 13 residues in the CDR3. Germline-derived CDR1 and CDR2 are SGDLS and YYNGEE. V was clipped by 0 bases and J by 8 bases, with 11 bases between them. The CDR3 spells CASSVAPSGGYTF. CDR3 DNA sequence: TGTGCCAGCAGCGTAGCTCCGTCCGGGGGCTACACCTTC.

V gene TRBV14 combines with J gene TRBJ2-7, with 7 positions matching TRBD1. V lost 7 bases and J lost 6; bases outside the gene matches: 6. This CDR3 is built from 12 residues. Germline V gene data show CDR1 as SGHDN and CDR2 as FVKESK. The CDR3 is CASTDRVGEQYF. The CDR3 nucleotides are TGTGCCAGCACTGACAGGGTTGGCGAGCAGTACTTC.

This chain connects TRBV6-6 to TRBJ1-3; tentatively, D is TRBD1 (5 bases). Per the germline V gene, CDR1 is MNHNY and CDR2 is SVGAGI (reference sequence). Trimming left V 5 bases short and J 0 bases short, with 20 bases between. The length of the CDR3 is 18 residues. CDR3 region: CASSLHRGGMSSGNTIYF. Here the CDR3 DNA reads TGTGCCAGCAGTCTCCATCGGGGCGGGATGAGCTCTGGAAACACCATATATTTT.

The chain carries TRBV11-3 and TRBJ1-1; tentatively, D is TRBD1 (5 bases). In germline, CDR1 is SGHNT, CDR2 YENEEA. The CDR3 consists of 14 residues. Trimming stripped 5 bases from V and 1 base from J, with 11 bases between. CDR3 DNA: TGTGCCAGCAGCCGATCTAGGGGGAACACTGAAGCTTTCTTT. Amino acid sequence: CASSRSRGNTEAFF.

This sequence joins TRBV6-5 and TRBJ1-5; the match to TRBD1 covers 9 bases. This CDR3 has 13 residues. Germline CDR1 is MNHEY and CDR2 is SVGAGI. V gave up 6 bases and J gave up 6 bases; unmatched junction bases: 3. The CDR3 loop is CASRTGGGQPQHF. In nucleotides, the CDR3 is TGTGCCAGCAGGACAGGGGGTGGTCAGCCCCAGCATTTT.

The gene calls are TRBV5-4 and TRBJ1-4; the match to TRBD1 covers 9 bases. Germline V gene sequence: CDR1 SGHNT, CDR2 YYREEE (reference sequence). CDR3 size: 17 residues. J gave up 8 bases and V 3 bases, and 14 bases lay outside the gene matches. As DNA, the CDR3 is TGTGCCAGCAGCTCCAGTCCCGGGACAGGGTCTGAAGAAAAACTGTTTTTT. This sequence encodes CASSSSPGTGSEEKLFF.

The chain recombines TRBV30 with TRBJ1-2; no clear D gene. The germline CDR1 and CDR2 sequences are GTSNPN and SVGIG (reference sequence). This CDR3 contains 12 residues. Trimming took 5 bases from V and 2 from J, leaving 9 bases between them. The CDR3 protein is CAWGWENYGYTF. The CDR3 nucleotides read TGTGCCTGGGGGTGGGAGAACTATGGCTACACCTTC.

The V gene is TRBV5-6, the J gene TRBJ2-7; D not certain. CDR3 length: 13 residues. Trimming removed 4 bases at V and 0 bases at J, with 8 bases between. CDR1 SGHDT and CDR2 YYEEEE come from the germline V gene. The chain's CDR3 is CASSPRVSYEQYF. In DNA, the CDR3 is TGTGCCAGCAGCCCCCGGGTCTCCTACGAGCAGTACTTC.

The CDR3 loop reads CASSLVNRGEQYF. CDR3 nucleotides: TGTGCCAGCAGCTTAGTGAATAGGGGCGAGCAGTACTTC. The chain is built from TRBV11-3 and TRBJ2-7, with TRBD1 as a possible D gene (5 bases). This CDR3 region has 13 residues. V was shortened by 1 base and J by 6 bases, with 10 bases between the two germline ends. The germline V gene encodes CDR1 SGHNT and CDR2 YENEEA.

J is TRBJ1-2 and V is TRBV14, with a weak D call TRBD1 (5 bases). This CDR3 comprises 17 residues. Germline V gives CDR1 SGHDN, CDR2 FVKESK. Trimming took off 0 bases at V and 0 bases at J, with 14 bases between the two ends. In DNA form, the CDR3 reads TGTGCCAGCAGCCAAGAGCTTCCAGGACAATCTAACTATGGCTACACCTTC. Translated, it gives CASSQELPGQSNYGYTF.

This chain links TRBV5-4 with TRBJ1-2; 11 bases line up with TRBD1. Trimming cost V 4 bases and J 4 bases; bases outside gene matches: 6. The CDR3 runs to 15 residues. The germline CDR1 and CDR2 sequences are SGHNT and YYREEE (reference sequence). The CDR3 nucleotides read TGTGCCAGCAGCCGCGGGACAGGGGGTGTCTATGGCTACACCTTC. It is translated as CASSRGTGGVYGYTF.